The sequence of this TCR beta chain was determined in a study of OX40 agonist ivuxolimab in advanced cancers. V lost 3 bases and J lost 1; bases outside the gene matches: 8. The CDR3 sequence is 16 residues long. Germline V CDR1 and CDR2: SGHRS, YFSETQ. TCRdb's table, derived via immunoSEQ multiplex PCR, lists solely in-frame clones and lacks some. The sample records under 85,000 clones, 90% to 95% being singletons. This clone has only one observation. The chain couples TRBV5-1 to TRBJ2-3; 7 positions agree with TRBD2. This specimen was CD4+ or CD8+ T cells sorted from blood, taken in a trial of the OX40 agonist ivuxolimab. This receptor was obtained from an adult with an advanced solid tumor such as melanoma, head and neck, liver or kidney cancer. CDR3 in amino acids: CASSSSRAGGTDTQYF. In nucleotides, the CDR3 is TGCGCCAGCAGCTCCTCCAGGGCGGGAGGCACAGATACGCAGTATTTT. Full variable domain (missing parts from reference TRBV5-1 and TRBJ2-3): KAGVTQTPRYLIKTRGQQVTLSCSPISGHRSVSWYQQTPGQGLQFLFEYFSETQRNKGNFPGRFSGRQFSNSRSEMNVSTLELGDSALYLCASSSSRAGGTDTQYFGPGTRLTVL.